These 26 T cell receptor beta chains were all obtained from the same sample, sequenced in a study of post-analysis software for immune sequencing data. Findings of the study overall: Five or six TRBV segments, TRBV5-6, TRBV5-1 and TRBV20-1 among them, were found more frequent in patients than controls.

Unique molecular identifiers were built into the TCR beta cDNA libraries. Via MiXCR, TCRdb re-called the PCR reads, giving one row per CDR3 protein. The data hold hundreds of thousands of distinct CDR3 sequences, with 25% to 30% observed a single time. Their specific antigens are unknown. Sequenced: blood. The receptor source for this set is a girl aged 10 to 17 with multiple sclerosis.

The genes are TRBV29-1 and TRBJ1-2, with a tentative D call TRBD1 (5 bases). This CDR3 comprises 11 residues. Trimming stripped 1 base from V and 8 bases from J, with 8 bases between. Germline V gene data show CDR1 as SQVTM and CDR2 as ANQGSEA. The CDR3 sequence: CSVEGRVGYTF. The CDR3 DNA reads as TGCAGCGTTGAAGGCAGGGTCGGCTACACCTTC.

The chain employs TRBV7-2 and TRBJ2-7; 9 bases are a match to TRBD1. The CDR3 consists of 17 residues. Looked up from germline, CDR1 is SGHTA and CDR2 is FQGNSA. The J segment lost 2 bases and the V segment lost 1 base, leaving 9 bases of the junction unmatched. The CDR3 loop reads CASSLDHRGPLPYEQYF. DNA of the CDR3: TGTGCCAGCAGCTTAGACCACAGGGGGCCTTTACCCTACGAGCAGTACTTC.

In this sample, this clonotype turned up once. In nucleotides, the CDR3 is TGTGCCAGCAGTTTCCCCGGACAGGACCTAGTTTCCCACGAGCAGTACTTC. It encodes CASSFPGQDLVSHEQYF. The rearrangement uses TRBV28 and TRBJ2-7; TRBD1 agrees at 7 bases. With V trimmed by 3 bases and J by 5 bases, 16 bases remained unmatched. The CDR3 sequence is 17 residues long. Looked up from germline, CDR1 is MDHEN and CDR2 is SYDVKM.

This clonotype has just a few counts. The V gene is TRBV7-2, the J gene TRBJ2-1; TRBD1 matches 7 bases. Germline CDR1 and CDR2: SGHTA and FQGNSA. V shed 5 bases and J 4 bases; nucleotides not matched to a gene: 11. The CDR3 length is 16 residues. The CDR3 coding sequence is TGTGCCAGCAGCCCCCGGGGACAGCTCTGGTACAATGAGCAGTTCTTC. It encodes CASSPRGQLWYNEQFF. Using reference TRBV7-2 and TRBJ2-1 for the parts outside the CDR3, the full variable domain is GAGVSQSPSNKVTEKGKDVELRCDPISGHTALYWYRQSLGQGLEFLIYFQGNSAPDKSGLPSDRFSAERTGGSVSTLTIQRTQQEDSAVYLCASSPRGQLWYNEQFFGPGTRLTVL.

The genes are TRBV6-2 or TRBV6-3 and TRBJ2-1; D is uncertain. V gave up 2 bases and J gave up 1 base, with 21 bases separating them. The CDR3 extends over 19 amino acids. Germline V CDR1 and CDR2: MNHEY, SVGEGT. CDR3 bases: TGTGCCAGCAGTTACCCGCGTCTTGGTCCAATTCGGTCCTACAATGAGCAGTTCTTC. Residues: CASSYPRLGPIRSYNEQFF.

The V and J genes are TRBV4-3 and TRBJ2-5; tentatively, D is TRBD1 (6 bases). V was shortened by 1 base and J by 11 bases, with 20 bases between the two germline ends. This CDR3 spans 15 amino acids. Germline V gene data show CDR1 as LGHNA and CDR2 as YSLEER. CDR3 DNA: TGCGCCAGCAGCCAAGTACAGGGTGGGTCCTACGGGCAGTACTTC. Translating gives CASSQVQGGSYGQYF.

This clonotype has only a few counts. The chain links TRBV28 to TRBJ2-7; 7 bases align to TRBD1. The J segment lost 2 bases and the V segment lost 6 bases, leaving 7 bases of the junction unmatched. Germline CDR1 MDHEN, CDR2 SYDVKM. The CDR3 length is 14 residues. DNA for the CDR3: TGTGCCAGCAGCCTCGAGGGGGCCACCTACGAGCAGTACTTC. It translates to CASSLEGATYEQYF.

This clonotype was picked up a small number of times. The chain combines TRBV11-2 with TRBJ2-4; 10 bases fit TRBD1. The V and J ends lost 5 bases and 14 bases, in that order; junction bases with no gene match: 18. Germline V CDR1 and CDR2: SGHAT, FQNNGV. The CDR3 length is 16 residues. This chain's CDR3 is CASSHYFRTGGFRKYF. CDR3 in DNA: TGTGCCAGCAGCCATTATTTTCGGACAGGGGGTTTTAGGAAGTACTTC. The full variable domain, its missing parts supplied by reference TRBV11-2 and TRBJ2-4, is EAGVAQSPRYKIIEKRQSVAFWCNPISGHATLYWYQQILGQGPKLLIQFQNNGVVDDSQLPKDRFSAERLKGVDSTLKIQPAKLEDSAVYLCASSHYFRTGGFRKYFGAGTRLSVL.

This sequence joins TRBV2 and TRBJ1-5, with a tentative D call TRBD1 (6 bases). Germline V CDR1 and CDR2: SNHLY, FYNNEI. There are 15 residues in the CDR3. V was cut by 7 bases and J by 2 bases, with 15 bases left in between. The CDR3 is CASNREGTGNQPQHF. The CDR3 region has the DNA TGTGCCAGCAACAGGGAGGGAACAGGCAATCAGCCCCAGCATTTT.

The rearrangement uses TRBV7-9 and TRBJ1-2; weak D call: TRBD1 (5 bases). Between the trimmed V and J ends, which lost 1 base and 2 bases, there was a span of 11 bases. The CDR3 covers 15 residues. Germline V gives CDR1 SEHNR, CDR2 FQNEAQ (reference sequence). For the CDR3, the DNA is TGTGCCAGCAGCTTAGTTGGGGGGATCAACTATGGCTACACCTTC. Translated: CASSLVGGINYGYTF. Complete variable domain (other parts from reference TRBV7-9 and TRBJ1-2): DTGVSQNPRHKITKRGQNVTFRCDPISEHNRLYWYRQTLGQGPEFLTYFQNEAQLEKSRLLSDRFSAERPKGSFSTLEIQRTEQGDSAMYLCASSLVGGINYGYTFGSGTRLTVV.

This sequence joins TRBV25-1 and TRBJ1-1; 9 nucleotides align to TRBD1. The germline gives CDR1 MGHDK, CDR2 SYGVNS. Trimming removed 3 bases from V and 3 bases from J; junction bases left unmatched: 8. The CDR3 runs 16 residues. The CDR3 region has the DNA TGTGCCAGCAGTGACCCGAGACAGGGGGTGTACACTGAAGCTTTCTTT. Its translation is CASSDPRQGVYTEAFF.

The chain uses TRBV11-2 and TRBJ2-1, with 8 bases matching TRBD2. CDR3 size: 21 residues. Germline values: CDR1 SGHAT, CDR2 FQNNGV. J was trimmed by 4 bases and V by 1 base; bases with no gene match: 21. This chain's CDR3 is CASSLGFRGSSGHPYYNEQFF. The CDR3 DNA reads TGTGCCAGCAGCTTAGGATTTAGAGGGTCTAGCGGGCACCCTTATTACAATGAGCAGTTCTTC. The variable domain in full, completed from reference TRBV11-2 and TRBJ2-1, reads EAGVAQSPRYKIIEKRQSVAFWCNPISGHATLYWYQQILGQGPKLLIQFQNNGVVDDSQLPKDRFSAERLKGVDSTLKIQPAKLEDSAVYLCASSLGFRGSSGHPYYNEQFFGPGTRLTVL.

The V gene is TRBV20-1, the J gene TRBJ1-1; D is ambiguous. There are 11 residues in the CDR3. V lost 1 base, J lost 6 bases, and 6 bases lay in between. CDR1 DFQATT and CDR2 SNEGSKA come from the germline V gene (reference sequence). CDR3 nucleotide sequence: TGCAGTGCTAGAGCGGTCCCTGAAGCTTTCTTT. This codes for CSARAVPEAFF.

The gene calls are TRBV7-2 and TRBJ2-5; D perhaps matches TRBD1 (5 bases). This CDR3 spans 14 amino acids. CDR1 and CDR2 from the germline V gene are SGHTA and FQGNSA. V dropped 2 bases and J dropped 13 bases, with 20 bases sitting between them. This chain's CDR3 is CASSLQTAYYERYF. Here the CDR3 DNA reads TGTGCCAGCAGCTTACAGACAGCATACTACGAGCGGTACTTC. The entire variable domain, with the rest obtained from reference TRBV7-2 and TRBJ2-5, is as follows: GAGVSQSPSNKVTEKGKDVELRCDPISGHTALYWYRQSLGQGLEFLIYFQGNSAPDKSGLPSDRFSAERTGGSVSTLTIQRTQQEDSAVYLCASSLQTAYYERYFGPGTRLLVL.

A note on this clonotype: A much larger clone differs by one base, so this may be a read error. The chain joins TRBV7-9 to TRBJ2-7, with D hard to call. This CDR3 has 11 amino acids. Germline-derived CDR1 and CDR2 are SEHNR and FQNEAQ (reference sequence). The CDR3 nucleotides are TGTGCCAGCAGCACAGCCTACGAGCGGTACTTC. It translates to CASSTAYERYF.

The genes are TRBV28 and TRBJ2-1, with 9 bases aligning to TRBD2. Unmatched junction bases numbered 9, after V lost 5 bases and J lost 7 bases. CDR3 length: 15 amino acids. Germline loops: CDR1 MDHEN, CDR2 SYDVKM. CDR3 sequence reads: CASSTRAGGKNEQFF. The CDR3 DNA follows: TGTGCCAGCAGTACACGAGCGGGGGGAAAGAATGAGCAGTTCTTC.

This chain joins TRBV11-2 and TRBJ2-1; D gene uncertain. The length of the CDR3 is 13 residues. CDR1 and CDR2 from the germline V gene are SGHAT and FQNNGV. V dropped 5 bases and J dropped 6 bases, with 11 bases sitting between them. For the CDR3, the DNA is TGTGCCAGCAGCCAGGACCGGCGCAATGAGCAGTTCTTC. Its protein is CASSQDRRNEQFF.

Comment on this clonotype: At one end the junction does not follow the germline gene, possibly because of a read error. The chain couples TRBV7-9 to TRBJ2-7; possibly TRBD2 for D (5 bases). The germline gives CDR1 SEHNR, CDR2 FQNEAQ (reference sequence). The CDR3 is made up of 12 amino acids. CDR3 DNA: TGTGCCTGCAGTCCCCGGGGCTACGAGCAGTACTTC. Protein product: CACSPRGYEQYF.

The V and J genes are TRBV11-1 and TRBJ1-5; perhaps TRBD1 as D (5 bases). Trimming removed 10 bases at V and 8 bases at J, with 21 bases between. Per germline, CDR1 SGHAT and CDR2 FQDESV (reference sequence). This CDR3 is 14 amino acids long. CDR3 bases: TGTGCCACCACAGAACCCGGGACCCCAAAGCCCCAGCATTTT. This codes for CATTEPGTPKPQHF.

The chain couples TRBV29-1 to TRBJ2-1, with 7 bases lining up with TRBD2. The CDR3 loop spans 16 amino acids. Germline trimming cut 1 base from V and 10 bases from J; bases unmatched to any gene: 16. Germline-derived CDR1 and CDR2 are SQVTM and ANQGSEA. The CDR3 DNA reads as TGCAGCGTTGAAGCACTACGGACTAGTCGTCGTGGGGAGCAGTTCTTC. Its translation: CSVEALRTSRRGEQFF.

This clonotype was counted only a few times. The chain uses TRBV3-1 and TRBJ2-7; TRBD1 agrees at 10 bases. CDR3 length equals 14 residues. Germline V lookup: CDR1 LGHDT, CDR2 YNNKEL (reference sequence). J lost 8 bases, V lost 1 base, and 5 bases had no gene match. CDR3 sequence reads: CASSQGTGGRKQYF. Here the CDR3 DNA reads TGTGCCAGCAGCCAAGGGACAGGGGGACGAAAGCAGTACTTC.

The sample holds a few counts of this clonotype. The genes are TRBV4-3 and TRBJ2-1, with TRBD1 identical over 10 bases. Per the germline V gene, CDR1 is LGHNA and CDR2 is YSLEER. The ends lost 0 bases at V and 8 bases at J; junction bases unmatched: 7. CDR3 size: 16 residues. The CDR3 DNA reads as TGCGCCAGCAGCCAAGATTGGGCGGACAGGGGGGATGAGCAGTTCTTC. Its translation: CASSQDWADRGDEQFF.

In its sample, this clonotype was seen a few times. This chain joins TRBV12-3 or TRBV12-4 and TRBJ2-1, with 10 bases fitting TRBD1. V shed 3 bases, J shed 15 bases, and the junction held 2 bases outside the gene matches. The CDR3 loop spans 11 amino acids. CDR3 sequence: CASSFGDRGFF. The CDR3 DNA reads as TGTGCCAGCAGTTTCGGGGACAGGGGGTTCTTC.

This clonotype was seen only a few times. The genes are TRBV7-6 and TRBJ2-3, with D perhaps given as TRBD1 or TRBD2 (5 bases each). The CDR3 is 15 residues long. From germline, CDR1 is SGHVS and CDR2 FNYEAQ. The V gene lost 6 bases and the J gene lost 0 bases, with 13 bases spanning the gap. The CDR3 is CASSRDGLSTDTQYF. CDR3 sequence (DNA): TGTGCCAGCAGTCGGGACGGACTTAGCACAGATACGCAGTATTTT. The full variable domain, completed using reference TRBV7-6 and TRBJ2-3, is GAGVSQSPRYKVTKRGQDVALRCDPISGHVSLYWYRQALGQGPEFLTYFNYEAQQDKSGLPNDRFSAERPEGSISTLTIQRTEQRDSAMYRCASSRDGLSTDTQYFGPGTRLTVL.

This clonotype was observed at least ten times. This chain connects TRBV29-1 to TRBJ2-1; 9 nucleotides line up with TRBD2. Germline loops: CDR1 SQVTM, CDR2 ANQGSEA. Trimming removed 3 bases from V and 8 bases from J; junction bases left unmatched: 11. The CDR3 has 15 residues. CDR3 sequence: CSVDNRGRAIDEQFF. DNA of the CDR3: TGCAGCGTTGATAACCGCGGGAGGGCCATTGATGAGCAGTTCTTC.

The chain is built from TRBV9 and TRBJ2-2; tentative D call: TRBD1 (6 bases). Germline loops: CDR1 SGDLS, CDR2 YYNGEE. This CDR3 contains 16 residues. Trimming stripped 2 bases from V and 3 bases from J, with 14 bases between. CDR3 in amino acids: CASSVKDRHHTGELFF. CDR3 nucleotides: TGTGCCAGCAGCGTGAAAGACAGGCATCACACCGGGGAGCTGTTTTTT.